This section outlines one T cell receptor beta chain sequence together with its context. The data were produced by immunoSEQ multiplex PCR, yet TCRdb's version contains in-frame clones alone and is incomplete. The sample lists around 30,000 clones; 89% were seen once. This record comes from a study of T cell changes during pregnancy in multiple sclerosis. The CDR3 length is 14 residues. Germline CDR1 is PRHDT and CDR2 is FYEKMQ (reference sequence). The V and J ends lost 4 bases and 7 bases respectively, with 17 bases between them. The receptor was isolated from a female donor with multiple sclerosis, enrolled in a pregnancy study. The J gene is TRBJ2-7, the V gene TRBV13; no clear D. Sequences were derived from CD8+ T cells from peripheral blood mononuclear cells, sampled in the second trimester of pregnancy. The CDR3 DNA reads as TGTGCCAGCAGCTCCCCTCGAGCTACGGGTGAGCAGTACTTC. Encoded protein: CASSSPRATGEQYF.